What follows are 19 T cell receptor beta chains derived from one specimen sequenced in a study of T cell clonotyping in hematopoietic cell transplantation. Profiling relied on immunoSEQ multiplex PCR, and the TCRdb table lists in-frame clones only, not all of them. The sample holds 17,000 or so clones, 85% to 90% seen once. Sequencing was performed on peripheral blood mononuclear cells. The receptors derive from a man aged 50 or older in good health. Some clones in this sample may be carry-over from other donors' samples.

This chain connects TRBV7-2 to TRBJ1-2; perhaps TRBD1 as D (6 bases). This CDR3 comprises 17 residues. Germline V gene lookup returns CDR1 SGHTA and CDR2 FQGNSA. V was clipped by 0 bases and J by 4 bases, with 18 bases between them. This CDR3 reads CASSLAQGPTVIYGYTF. The CDR3 coding sequence is TGTGCCAGCAGCTTAGCTCAGGGGCCGACCGTGATCTATGGCTACACCTTC.

This clone was picked up one time. The V and J genes are TRBV11-3 and TRBJ1-2; the D is unclear. This CDR3 has 16 residues. Trimming cost V 1 base and J 0 bases, with 12 bases left between them. CDR1 SGHNT and CDR2 YENEEA come from the germline V gene. The CDR3 spells CASSLGELEANYGYTF. Here the CDR3 DNA reads TGTGCCAGCAGCTTAGGTGAATTGGAGGCTAACTATGGCTACACCTTC.

Here the CDR3 reads CASSPARETQYF. The CDR3 bases are TGTGCCAGCAGCCCCGCACGGGAGACCCAGTACTTC. The gene calls are TRBV11-3 and TRBJ2-5; D remains ambiguous. Trimming cost V 5 bases and J 5 bases, with 9 bases left between them. CDR1 SGHNT and CDR2 YENEEA come from the germline V gene. This CDR3 region has 12 residues. Full variable domain (remainder filled in from reference TRBV11-3 and TRBJ2-5): EAGVVQSPRYKIIEKKQPVAFWCNPISGHNTLYWYLQNLGQGPELLIRYENEEAVDDSQLPKDRFSAERLKGVDSTLKIQPAELGDSAVYLCASSPARETQYFGPGTRLLVL.

The rearrangement uses TRBV28 and TRBJ1-3; D call uncertain. V was cut by 4 bases and J by 7 bases, with 20 bases left in between. Germline CDR1 and CDR2: MDHEN and SYDVKM. This CDR3 has 16 amino acids. In DNA form, the CDR3 reads TGTGCCAGCAGTTCGCTCCTCCGGGGTAAAGAGAACACCATATATTTT. Translation gives CASSSLLRGKENTIYF.

V gene TRBV28 combines with J gene TRBJ2-7, with D maybe TRBD1 (5 bases). Germline loops: CDR1 MDHEN, CDR2 SYDVKM. The V end was cut by 5 bases, the J end by 5 bases, with 7 bases between. The CDR3 covers 11 residues. CDR3 DNA: TGTGCCAGCAGTCAGGGAAACGAGCAGTACTTC. It specifies CASSQGNEQYF.

The rearrangement joins TRBV30 to TRBJ1-4, with 9 bases aligning to TRBD1. Unmatched junction bases numbered 6, after V lost 5 bases and J lost 5 bases. Germline V gives CDR1 GTSNPN, CDR2 SVGIG (reference sequence). CDR3 length: 14 residues. This CDR3 reads CAWGLQGANEKLFF. CDR3 DNA sequence: TGTGCCTGGGGCCTACAGGGGGCGAATGAAAAACTGTTTTTT.

The chain has TRBV9 and TRBJ1-3; the D is unclear. The CDR3 totals 13 residues. Germline CDR1 is SGDLS and CDR2 is YYNGEE. Deletions cut 4 bases from V and 2 bases from J, with 7 bases between. The CDR3, as DNA: TGTGCCAGCAGCCCCCCCACTGGAAACACCATATATTTT. Translation gives CASSPPTGNTIYF.

The rearrangement joins TRBV29-1 to TRBJ1-1; tentative D call: TRBD1 (5 bases). Germline-derived CDR1 and CDR2 are SQVTM and ANQGSEA. There are 12 residues in the CDR3. V was cut by 4 bases and J by 4 bases, with 10 bases left in between. CDR3 DNA sequence: TGCAGCGTTGTTGGGGGTGGCACTGAAGCTTTCTTT. The encoded protein is CSVVGGGTEAFF.

V gene TRBV30 combines with J gene TRBJ2-1; the D is unclear. V was trimmed by 0 bases and J by 12 bases, leaving 12 bases between them. The CDR3 sequence is 12 residues long. Per germline, CDR1 GTSNPN and CDR2 SVGIG (reference sequence). In nucleotides, the CDR3 is TGTGCCTGGAGTGTACGCCGAGAGATGCAGTTCTTC. This sequence encodes CAWSVRREMQFF.

This clone was counted a single time. The chain carries TRBV9 and TRBJ2-6; D not resolved. V lost 3 bases to trimming and J lost 0 bases, with 19 bases between them. Germline-derived CDR1 and CDR2 are SGDLS and YYNGEE. The CDR3 spans 19 residues. CDR3 in DNA: TGTGCCAGCAGCGCAGGAGTATTGGCTTTCGTCTCTGGGGCCAACGTCCTGACTTTC. Translated, it gives CASSAGVLAFVSGANVLTF.

This chain links TRBV28 with TRBJ1-1; D unclear. The CDR3 totals 12 residues. Trimming took off 10 bases at V and 1 base at J, with 10 bases between the two ends. Germline V gene sequence: CDR1 MDHEN, CDR2 SYDVKM. The CDR3 loop reads CAIRGGNTEAFF. CDR3 DNA: TGTGCCATCCGGGGTGGGAACACTGAAGCTTTCTTT.

The rearrangement links TRBV29-1 to TRBJ1-1, with D unresolved. Germline lookup yields CDR1 SQVTM and CDR2 ANQGSEA. The CDR3 runs to 11 residues. Trimming left V 7 bases short and J 6 bases short, with 12 bases between. For the CDR3, the DNA is TGCAGCGCCAGTATCGGAGCTGAAGCTTTCTTT. Amino acid sequence: CSASIGAEAFF. The whole variable domain, filled in from reference TRBV29-1 and TRBJ1-1, reads SAVISQKPSRDICQRGTSLTIQCQVDSQVTMMFWYRQQPGQSLTLIATANQGSEATYESGFVIDKFPISRPNLTFSTLTVSNMSPEDSSIYLCSASIGAEAFFGQGTRLTVV.

V gene TRBV6-5 combines with J gene TRBJ1-2; 7 bases align to TRBD1. V lost 8 bases to trimming and J lost 8 bases; unmatched junction nucleotides: 5. CDR3 length: 11 amino acids. Germline assignment: CDR1 MNHEY and CDR2 SVGAGI. The CDR3 nucleotides read TGTGCCAGCGCGACAGGGCTGGGCTACACCTTC. Translation gives CASATGLGYTF.

The chain has TRBV5-1 and TRBJ1-3; no definite D call. V was cut by 0 bases and J by 0 bases, with 13 bases left in between. The CDR3 spans 17 residues. The germline CDR1 and CDR2 sequences are SGHRS and YFSETQ. CDR3 sequence reads: CASSLDMGISSGNTIYF. The DNA for the CDR3 is TGCGCCAGCAGCTTGGATATGGGCATAAGCTCTGGAAACACCATATATTTT.

A few counts support this clone. V gene TRBV6-1 combines with J gene TRBJ1-6; D possibly corresponds to TRBD1 (5 bases). The CDR3 length is 14 residues. Trimming removed 4 bases at V and 5 bases at J, with 9 bases between. CDR1 and CDR2 (germline): MNHNS, SASEGT. The CDR3 region is CASSGDGDNSPLHF. The CDR3 nucleotides are TGTGCCAGCAGTGGGGACGGGGATAATTCACCCCTCCACTTT.

The CDR3 DNA reads as TGTGCCTGGGTTCAGGGGGCGGATAATTCACCCCTCCACTTT. Its translation is CAWVQGADNSPLHF. J is TRBJ1-6 and V is TRBV30; 8 bases agree with TRBD1. CDR3 length equals 14 residues. The germline V gene has CDR1 GTSNPN and CDR2 SVGIG (reference sequence). With 5 bases clipped from V and 5 bases from J, the junction kept 5 bases outside the gene matches.

The genes are TRBV9 and TRBJ2-7; D call uncertain. In germline, CDR1 is SGDLS, CDR2 YYNGEE. V lost 0 bases and J 0 bases, leaving 7 bases between the germline ends. The CDR3 extends over 14 amino acids. CDR3 sequence: CASSVELDSYEQYF. DNA of the CDR3: TGTGCCAGCAGCGTAGAGCTAGACTCCTACGAGCAGTACTTC. Full variable domain (remainder filled in from reference TRBV9 and TRBJ2-7): DSGVTQTPKHLITATGQRVTLRCSPRSGDLSVYWYQQSLDQGLQFLIQYYNGEERAKGNILERFSAQQFPDLHSELNLSSLELGDSALYFCASSVELDSYEQYFGPGTRLTVT.

Here the CDR3 reads CASSLQGDQPQHF. The CDR3 bases are TGTGCCAGCAGTCTGCAGGGGGATCAGCCCCAGCATTTT. V usage is TRBV6-1 and J usage is TRBJ1-5; 7 bases line up with TRBD1. The CDR3 is 13 amino acids. Looked up from germline, CDR1 is MNHNS and CDR2 is SASEGT. V was pared by 5 bases and J by 5 bases, with 3 bases of the junction left unmatched.

This chain uses TRBV29-1 with TRBJ1-6; perhaps TRBD1 as D (5 bases). The germline V gene has CDR1 SQVTM and CDR2 ANQGSEA. V lost 6 bases and J 7 bases, leaving 16 bases between the germline ends. This CDR3 has 14 amino acids. This chain's CDR3 is CSVSSGTGNSPLHF. The CDR3 nucleotides are TGCAGCGTCTCTTCCGGGACGGGAAATTCACCCCTCCACTTT.